Below, 31 T cell receptor beta chains from the same sample are listed, as sequenced in a study of human T cells and chemical hapten exposure. As for time point: patch test 3, about 24 weeks after DPC sensitization. The treatment: therapeutic diphenylcyclopropenone sensitization with weekly scalp DPC. MiXCR, run by TCRdb on the RACE reads, gives a single entry per CDR3 protein. The sample carries 100,000 or so distinct CDR3 sequences, 30% to 35% recorded once. The source material was whole blood, sampled in connection with sensitization to the hapten diphenylcyclopropenone (DPC). The receptors derive from a man aged 40-49 years with alopecia areata. Some clones in this sample may be carry-over from other donors' samples.

This clonotype was observed a few times. The chain is built from TRBV20-1 and TRBJ2-1; TRBD2 agrees at 12 bases. Germline V gene data show CDR1 as DFQATT and CDR2 as SNEGSKA (reference sequence). The V gene end was trimmed by 3 bases and the J gene end by 4 bases; junction bases not matched to a gene: 1. The CDR3 spans 14 residues. The CDR3 bases are TGCAGTGCTAGGGGACTAGCGGGTTACAATGAGCAGTTCTTC. It codes for CSARGLAGYNEQFF.

CDR3 bases: TGTGCCAGCAGCTTGACAGGGACGGGGGAGCAGTACGTC. It encodes CASSLTGTGEQYV. This sequence joins TRBV12-3 or TRBV12-4 and TRBJ2-7, with 7 bases identical to TRBD1. The CDR3 extends over 13 amino acids. The V segment lost 6 bases and the J segment 7 bases; nucleotides outside the gene matches: 9.

The V gene is TRBV12-3 or TRBV12-4, the J gene TRBJ2-7; 13 nucleotides align to TRBD2. V trimming: 5 bases; J trimming: 7 bases; junction bases outside the gene matches: 5. The CDR3 spans 14 residues. CDR3: CASSGLAGVGEQYF. The CDR3 DNA follows: TGTGCCAGCAGTGGACTAGCGGGAGTGGGAGAGCAGTACTTC.

The rearrangement joins TRBV20-1 to TRBJ2-6, with D hard to call. Germline V gene sequence: CDR1 DFQATT, CDR2 SNEGSKA (reference sequence). Trimming pared 7 bases from V and 1 base from J, leaving 17 bases between. CDR3 length: 16 amino acids. The CDR3 DNA reads as TGCAGTGTAGGTCAAAGGACGGTATCTGGGGCCAACGTCCTGACTTTC. Translated: CSVGQRTVSGANVLTF.

This clonotype showed up just once. The chain recombines TRBV12-3 or TRBV12-4 with TRBJ2-7; no reliable D call. The CDR3 covers 13 residues. V lost 6 bases and J lost 4, with 13 bases in between. The CDR3 region has the DNA TGTGCCAGCAGGATACAAGGTTCGTACGAGCAGTACTTC. Residues: CASRIQGSYEQYF.

The V and J genes are TRBV6-1 and TRBJ1-5, with 11 bases lining up with TRBD1. This CDR3 comprises 15 residues. From germline, CDR1 is MNHNS and CDR2 SASEGT. The V and J ends lost 8 bases and 4 bases, in that order; junction bases with no gene match: 7. Here the CDR3 reads CASAGTGGPNQPQHF. CDR3 coding DNA: TGTGCCAGCGCCGGGACAGGGGGTCCAAATCAGCCCCAGCATTTT.

The V gene is TRBV29-1, the J gene TRBJ2-1; D ambiguous. The germline CDR1 and CDR2 sequences are SQVTM and ANQGSEA. This CDR3 region has 12 residues. V lost 7 bases and J lost 3, with 10 bases in between. CDR3 amino acids: CSAGVLYNEQFF. The CDR3 coding sequence is TGCAGCGCTGGGGTACTCTACAATGAGCAGTTCTTC.

This rearrangement joins TRBV15 to TRBJ2-1; TRBD1 agrees at 7 bases. Germline V gives CDR1 LNHNV, CDR2 YYDKDF (reference sequence). J gave up 10 bases and V 1 base, and 19 bases lay outside the gene matches. This CDR3 is built from 18 residues. The CDR3, as DNA: TGTGCCACCAGCAGAGCTGAGACTGATAGGGGGCGACGGTACGAGCAGTTCTTC. This codes for CATSRAETDRGRRYEQFF.

The genes are TRBV3-1 and TRBJ2-3; unclear D gene. The germline V gene encodes CDR1 LGHDT and CDR2 YNNKEL (reference sequence). The CDR3 consists of 17 residues. V shed 0 bases and J shed 4 bases, with 17 bases lying between them. The chain's CDR3 is CASSQDFQRREADTQYF. The DNA of the CDR3 is TGTGCCAGCAGCCAAGACTTCCAGCGTAGAGAAGCAGATACGCAGTATTTT.

At least ten counts were recorded for this clonotype. V usage is TRBV20-1 and J usage is TRBJ2-3; no definite D call. The CDR3 is made up of 16 amino acids. Trimming removed 6 bases at V and 0 bases at J, with 19 bases between. The germline V gene has CDR1 DFQATT and CDR2 SNEGSKA (reference sequence). The CDR3 here is CSAQPSSSRSTDTQYF. The CDR3 DNA reads as TGCAGTGCCCAACCTTCCTCTTCGCGTAGCACAGATACGCAGTATTTT.

V and J are TRBV10-3 and TRBJ2-7; D remains unclear. Trimming pared 4 bases from V and 3 bases from J, leaving 4 bases between. The length of the CDR3 is 11 residues. Germline V CDR1 and CDR2: ENHRY, SYGVKD. The CDR3 region has the DNA TGTGCCATCAGTGCAGGCTACGAGCAGTACGTC. Its translation is CAISAGYEQYV.

This clonotype showed up just a few times. The V gene is TRBV3-1, the J gene TRBJ2-1; D is unclear. The CDR3 is 12 amino acids. The V end was cut by 4 bases, the J end by 13 bases, with 14 bases between. Germline CDR1 reads LGHDT; CDR2 reads YNNKEL (reference sequence). The CDR3: CASSPPSPLQFF. In DNA, the CDR3 is TGTGCCAGCAGCCCTCCTTCTCCTCTTCAGTTCTTC.

The chain employs TRBV25-1 and TRBJ2-3, with D possibly being TRBD1 or TRBD2 (5 bases each). V lost 6 bases and J 4 bases, leaving 14 bases between the germline ends. The germline V gene has CDR1 MGHDK and CDR2 SYGVNS. The CDR3 length is 14 residues. The CDR3, as DNA: TGTGCCAGCAGGAAACCGGGACCCTCAGATACGCAGTATTTT. Protein sequence: CASRKPGPSDTQYF.

V and J are TRBV12-3 or TRBV12-4 and TRBJ1-4; D is unresolved. The V gene lost 5 bases and the J gene lost 2 bases, with 9 bases spanning the gap. The CDR3 runs 14 residues. The CDR3 DNA reads TGTGCCAGCAGTCACAGTGGCACTAATGAAAAACTGTTTTTT. Its protein product is CASSHSGTNEKLFF.

V gene TRBV3-1 combines with J gene TRBJ2-1; D is unclear. Germline CDR1 and CDR2: LGHDT and YNNKEL (reference sequence). There are 15 residues in the CDR3. Trimming pared 0 bases from V and 3 bases from J, leaving 9 bases between. CDR3 DNA sequence: TGTGCCAGCAGCCAAGAGCCCCGCGGCTACAATGAGCAGTTCTTC. It encodes CASSQEPRGYNEQFF.

V gene TRBV11-2 combines with J gene TRBJ2-7; TRBD2 matches at 9 bases. V lost 5 bases, J lost 0 bases, and 8 bases stayed unmatched. The CDR3 has 16 amino acids. Germline-derived CDR1 and CDR2 are SGHAT and FQNNGV. This CDR3 is CASSATSGRSSYEQYV. The CDR3 coding sequence is TGTGCCAGCAGCGCCACTAGCGGGCGGAGCTCCTACGAGCAGTACGTC.

This clonotype was detected a few times. The chain employs TRBV2 and TRBJ2-7; possible D gene TRBD2, 6 bases. V was cut by 10 bases and J by 4 bases, with 23 bases left in between. This CDR3 spans 15 amino acids. Germline V gene data show CDR1 as SNHLY and CDR2 as FYNNEI. This chain's CDR3 is CATPSRSGEPYEQYF. CDR3 nucleotides: TGTGCCACTCCATCAAGGTCGGGGGAGCCATACGAGCAGTACTTC. Using reference TRBV2 and TRBJ2-7 for the parts outside the CDR3, the full variable domain is EPEVTQTPSHQVTQMGQEVILRCVPISNHLYFYWYRQILGQKVEFLVSFYNNEISEKSEIFDDQFSVERPDGSNFTLKIRSTKLEDSAMYFCATPSRSGEPYEQYFGPGTRLTVT.

The rearrangement uses TRBV20-1 and TRBJ2-5; maybe TRBD1 (6 bases). V dropped 3 bases and J dropped 1 base, with 15 bases sitting between them. Germline assignment: CDR1 DFQATT and CDR2 SNEGSKA (reference sequence). The CDR3 consists of 15 residues. CDR3 DNA sequence: TGCAGTGCTAGTAGACCCGAAGGGGGCCAAGAGACCCAGTACTTC. This encodes CSASRPEGGQETQYF.

The chain has TRBV29-1 and TRBJ1-1; D unresolved. Trimming removed 6 bases at V and 1 base at J, with 9 bases between. The CDR3 covers 12 residues. CDR1 and CDR2 (germline): SQVTM, ANQGSEA. In DNA form, the CDR3 reads TGCAGCGTAGCAGGTTCGAACACTGAAGCTTTCTTT. This gives the protein CSVAGSNTEAFF.

DNA of the CDR3: TGTGCCAGCAGCCCTGACAGGCTGACCCTCCACTTT. It yields the protein CASSPDRLTLHF. The chain recombines TRBV11-2 with TRBJ1-6; perhaps TRBD1 as D (6 bases). V shed 5 bases and J shed 14 bases, with 13 bases lying between them. Per germline, CDR1 SGHAT and CDR2 FQNNGV. The CDR3 spans 12 residues.

The chain recombines TRBV29-1 with TRBJ2-1, with 7 bases lining up with TRBD1. The CDR3 has 14 amino acids. CDR1 and CDR2 from the germline V gene are SQVTM and ANQGSEA. The J segment lost 3 bases and the V segment lost 7 bases, leaving 9 bases of the junction unmatched. CDR3 coding DNA: TGCAGCGCCGCCGGGACAGCGTACTACAATGAGCAGTTCTTC. Protein sequence: CSAAGTAYYNEQFF.

The CDR3 sequence: CASSSTGGGELGSPYEQYV. The CDR3 region has the DNA TGTGCCAGCAGCTCGACAGGGGGAGGGGAACTGGGATCGCCCTACGAGCAGTACGTC. The V call is TRBV5-5, the J call TRBJ2-7; 9 positions match TRBD1. V trimming: 3 bases; J trimming: 2 bases; junction bases outside the gene matches: 18. CDR1 SGHKS and CDR2 YYEKEE come from the germline V gene (reference sequence). The CDR3 runs 19 residues.

The chain employs TRBV24-1 and TRBJ2-3; 8 bases align to TRBD1. The germline V gene encodes CDR1 KGHDR and CDR2 SFDVKD. This CDR3 spans 15 amino acids. Trimming took 7 bases from V and 8 from J; bases not matched to a gene: 13. The DNA for the CDR3 is TGTGCCACCAGCCGGACAGGGCTTTCTCAGGGTACGCAGTATTTT. Translating gives CATSRTGLSQGTQYF.

This chain connects TRBV11-1 to TRBJ2-7; D might be TRBD1 or TRBD2, each matching 7 bases. Germline loops: CDR1 SGHAT, CDR2 FQDESV (reference sequence). The CDR3 covers 11 residues. CDR3 sequence reads: CAQGRDSEQYV. The DNA for the CDR3 is TGTGCGCAGGGGAGGGACAGCGAGCAGTACGTC.

The chain employs TRBV6-1 and TRBJ2-7, with D perhaps given as TRBD1 or TRBD2 (5 bases each). Germline CDR1 MNHNS, CDR2 SASEGT. V shed 6 bases and J shed 6 bases, with 12 bases lying between them. CDR3 length equals 12 residues. The CDR3 DNA follows: TGTGCCAGCAGGAGAGGGACGGTCGAGCAGTACGTC. Translated, it gives CASRRGTVEQYV.

This clonotype was detected only a few times. In DNA form, the CDR3 reads TGTGCCAGCAGACAGGACATAGTAAGCTCCTACGAGCAGTACGTC. Translated: CASRQDIVSSYEQYV. V is TRBV6-2 or TRBV6-3 and J is TRBJ2-7; weak D call: TRBD1 (5 bases). CDR1 and CDR2 from the germline V gene are MNHEY and SVGEGT. The CDR3 runs to 15 residues. V was cut by 6 bases and J by 0 bases, with 15 bases left in between.

The chain carries TRBV7-2 and TRBJ2-7, with D unresolved. Trimming removed 5 bases from V and 5 bases from J, with 10 bases in between. There are 12 residues in the CDR3. The V gene's germline CDR1 is SGHTA and CDR2 FQGNSA. The CDR3, as DNA: TGTGCCAGCAGCCTTGTGGGCGACGAGCAGTACTTC. Translating gives CASSLVGDEQYF. Supplemented by reference TRBV7-2 and TRBJ2-7, the full variable domain reads GAGVSQSPSNKVTEKGKDVELRCDPISGHTALYWYRQSLGQGLEFLIYFQGNSAPDKSGLPSDRFSAERTGGSVSTLTIQRTQQEDSAVYLCASSLVGDEQYFGPGTRLTVT.

This clonotype came up once. The rearrangement uses TRBV20-1 and TRBJ2-1; D unresolved. The CDR3 spans 11 residues. Trimming removed 3 bases from V and 4 bases from J, with 4 bases in between. Germline CDR1 is DFQATT and CDR2 is SNEGSKA (reference sequence). CDR3 protein: CSASVYNEQFF. The CDR3 DNA follows: TGCAGTGCTAGTGTGTACAATGAGCAGTTCTTC.

This clonotype was seen a handful of times. CDR3 sequence (DNA): TGTGCCAGCGGAGGCCTTGCCTATGGCTACACCTTC. Translation: CASGGLAYGYTF. The chain links TRBV25-1 to TRBJ1-2, with D unclear. V was cut by 8 bases and J by 4 bases, with 11 bases left in between. The germline V gene encodes CDR1 MGHDK and CDR2 SYGVNS. CDR3 size: 12 residues.

This clonotype was recorded a few times. This rearrangement joins TRBV12-3 or TRBV12-4 to TRBJ1-5; 8 bases are shared with TRBD1. V gave up 3 bases and J gave up 7 bases; unmatched junction bases: 5. CDR3 length: 14 residues. CDR3: CASSFGQGRQPQHF. CDR3 nucleotides: TGTGCCAGCAGTTTCGGACAGGGAAGGCAGCCCCAGCATTTT.

CDR3 DNA: TGTGCCAGCAGCGAGAGGGTAGCGGGAGGGTCTGCAGATACGCAGTATTTT. Amino acids: CASSERVAGGSADTQYF. The chain is built from TRBV7-8 and TRBJ2-3; 11 bases are shared with TRBD2. Germline CDR1 and CDR2: SGHVS and FQNEAQ. V shed 5 bases, J shed 4 bases, and the junction held 11 bases outside the gene matches. The CDR3 loop spans 17 amino acids.